This TCR beta chain was profiled in a study of CD8 T cells in ankylosing spondylitis (dated by TCRdb to 2015 to 2018). With respect to the entire study: T cell receptor beta repertoires were profiled in healthy donors and ankylosing spondylitis patients so that disease-linked TCR variants could be found. In total, the full study cohort was made up of over a hundred healthy donors and approximately 27 ankylosing spondylitis patients. Peripheral blood was sampled, and synovial fluid was also collected from ankylosing spondylitis patients.

What the research found in general, with its limitations: Significant enrichment of the disease-linked clones was reported in matched synovial fluid samples from ankylosing spondylitis patients. Blood from ankylosing spondylitis patients appeared to be characterized by a TCR beta motif composed of about eight highly homologous amino acid variants. A CD8+ phenotype was shown by the disease-linked clones, which were found at relatively low frequencies in peripheral blood. Some motif variants were previously reported in synovial fluid and blood of reactive arthritis patients, suggesting common disease-initiation mechanisms.

Sequencing took place on an Illumina HiSeq 2500. TCR beta libraries were prepared by quantitative 5'-RACE with molecular barcodes. In the original analysis: Disease-linked TCR variants were identified with a new computational method built on a probabilistic model of VDJ rearrangement. TCRdb itself trimmed the public reads at Q25 with fastp, ran MiXCR and retained productive beta chains. Every entry covers one CDR3 protein and lists the most common genes and DNA from its rows. Clone size and V and J calls follow TCRdb, not the original study. The sample data list some 130,000 distinct CDR3 sequences, and over 10% of these were observed just once. The ten largest clones take up around 4.1% of the sample. Spanning cysteine to phenylalanine, the CDR3 consists of 14 amino acids. Solely the CDR3 DNA is kept, with 42 bases framed from the first base. The germline V gene (reference sequence) supplies CDR1 DFQATT and CDR2 SNEGSKA. From V the trimming removes 5 bases and from J it removes 4 bases, while the gene matches leave 6 bases of the junction unaccounted for.

This clonotype was seen repeatedly, ten times or more. Its recognized antigen is unknown. Base quality data are lacking; no much larger clone is found one base away. Recombination connected TRBV20-1 to TRBJ2-7, with 12 bases aligning to TRBD2. The sequence was obtained from a female donor with ankylosing spondylitis or in good health (not recorded which). Sequenced material: blood, either unsorted or a sorted T cell fraction (not recorded which). The DNA sequence is as follows: TGCAGTGCTGCCCGGACTAGCGGGGCTTACGAGCAGTACTTC. The encoded protein is CSAARTSGAYEQYF.